The present T cell receptor (beta chain) was sequenced within a study of prognosis after radiotherapy for stage I lung cancer (dated by TCRdb to the early 2020s). With regard to the full study: Between early 2018 and early 2019, 15 to 20 stage I NSCLC patients were enrolled in Nanjing, China. Concurrent therapy was not administered to any patient alongside SBRT. After SBRT, distant metastases developed in about 20% of the 19 patients at a median of approximately seven months, while the remaining 15 patients had no significant progression. The cohort included 13 men and about six women, with a median age of approximately 74 years and a range of about 53 to 84 years. Tumor histology was squamous cell carcinoma in 6 to 8 patients and adenocarcinoma in approximately 11. SBRT was given in 3 to 5 fractions with a biologically effective dose of at least 100 Gy, using image-guided IMRT or VMAT. All patients were considered medically inoperable, owing to comorbidities in approximately twelve and refusal of surgery in about seven. Peripheral blood TCR beta repertoires were profiled in stage I NSCLC patients before and after stereotactic body radiotherapy, and the study then linked these repertoires to distant failure. For each of the approximately 19 patients, one blood sample was taken before SBRT and one after, so the study sequenced roughly 38 samples in total. The study included fourteen patients with newly diagnosed primary stage I lung tumors and several with oligometastatic NSCLC after surgical resection of the primary tumor. General conclusions and limits of the study: Differences in TRBV and TRBJ usage frequencies by metastasis status were reportedly observed in two V genes at baseline and in roughly 9 V and two J genes after SBRT. A decrease in unique TCR clone counts was observed after SBRT (median around 10,000 before versus several thousand after; Wilcoxon paired P=0.011). Post-SBRT Shannon entropy and its change from baseline were lower in patients who developed distant metastases; baseline Shannon entropy was not associated with metastases. No adjustment for multiple comparisons was applied to any of the reported P values. Tumor specificity of expanded TCR clones was not determined. The study was limited by its small cohort and short follow-up, and the findings require independent validation.

A history of other malignancies or of prior chemotherapy or radiotherapy was absent in all patients, and node-negative disease was shown on CT and PET/CT in all patients. At each of two time points, 4.5 to 7.5 milliliters of peripheral venous blood were collected in EDTA tubes. Ficoll-Paque Plus density-gradient centrifugation was used to isolate PBMCs. Right after collection, samples were kept at -80 degrees C until analysis. Comment on this clonotype: Its antigen is still unknown. Base quality data are lacking; no much larger clone is found one base away.

V and J lose 0 bases and 7 bases, and a span of 15 bases separates them. From the cysteine through the phenylalanine, the CDR3 covers 15 amino acids. The DNA shown is the 45-base CDR3, in frame from base 1. CDR1 and CDR2 (MGHRA, YSYEKL) derive from the germline V gene. Two rounds of multiplex PCR on genomic DNA were used to amplify the TCR beta CDR3 region. The first PCR round used primers specific to each TRBV and TRBJ gene, and the primer sequences were filed in Chinese patent CN105087789A. The second PCR round used universal primers. The Roche High Pure PCR Template Preparation Kit was used to extract genomic DNA from the frozen PBMCs. Paired-end sequencing with 151 bp reads was performed on the libraries using an Illumina HiSeq 3000. From the authors' description of their analysis: Raw reads lacking the multiplex PCR primer sequences were removed with CutAdapt. Using PEAR, the high-quality paired reads were merged into contigs. By aligning each contig to reference sequences, MiXCR assigned the TRB V, D and J gene segments to that contig. To remove sequencing errors, CDR3 sequences were clustered according to base quality and sequence similarity. Shannon entropy, normalized by the natural log of the productive TCR sequence number, served as the measure of diversity. Clonality was defined as one minus Shannon entropy divided by the natural log of the number of unique clonotypes. Using the Youden index from ROC curves, the researchers picked the repertoire-metric cut-offs for progression-free survival, and all analyses were carried out in R 3.5.3. The public reads were run again by TCRdb, first through fastp at Q25 and then through MiXCR, and only productive beta chains were kept. Each entry is one CDR3 protein sequence, shown with its most common DNA and genes. It is TCRdb's table, rather than the study itself, that gives the V and J calls and clone size. The sample table holds some 24,000 distinct CDR3 sequences, of which 35% to 40% were seen once. The ten largest clonotypes hold roughly two thirds of the sample.

The sample in question was PBMCs, obtained before or after stereotactic body radiation therapy (not recorded which). The V and J genes are TRBV4-1 and TRBJ2-5; TRBD2 is perhaps the D gene, given 6 matching bases. The clonotype was recovered from a donor over 45 with non-small cell lung cancer. The CDR3 reads CASSQDLGQGGTQYF. The bases read TGCGCCAGCAGCCAAGATCTTGGGCAGGGAGGGACCCAGTACTTC.